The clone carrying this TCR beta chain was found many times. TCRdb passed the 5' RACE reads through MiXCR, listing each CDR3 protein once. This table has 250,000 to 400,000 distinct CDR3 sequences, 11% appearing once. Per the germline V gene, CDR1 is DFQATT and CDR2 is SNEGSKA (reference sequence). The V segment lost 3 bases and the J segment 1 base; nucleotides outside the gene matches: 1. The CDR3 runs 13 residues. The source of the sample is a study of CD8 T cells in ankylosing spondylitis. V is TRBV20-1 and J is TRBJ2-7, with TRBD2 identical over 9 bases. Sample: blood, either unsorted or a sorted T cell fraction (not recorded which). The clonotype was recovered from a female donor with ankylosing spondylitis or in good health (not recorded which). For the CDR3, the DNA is TGCAGTGCTAGTAGCGGGAGTTCCTACGAGCAGTACTTC. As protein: CSASSGSSYEQYF.